Here is one TCR beta chain with its context. Eight separate reactions per sample yielded the cDNA. Via template switching, UMIs carrying a 6-nucleotide sample barcode were introduced. Each CDR3 protein gets one entry in TCRdb, which reprocessed the 5' RACE reads and gives no DNA. The sample has over 200,000 distinct CDR3 sequences; the top ten hold roughly 7.5%. This record comes from a study of monozygotic twins with inflammatory bowel disease. The CDR3 has 17 amino acids. From germline, CDR1 is MDHEN and CDR2 SYDVKM. Sequenced input: blood. The origin of this receptor is a human donor with ulcerative colitis or Crohn's disease, or a healthy co-twin of an affected twin (not recorded which). The chain employs TRBV28 and TRBJ2-1; TCRdb proposes TRBD1, but this gene call is untestable without DNA. The CDR3 region is CAGSGHGQGPSYNEQFF.